This entry lists 3 T cell receptor beta chains sequenced from one sample in a study of cytomegalovirus exposure and HLA in healthy donors. In the PCR, 60 Vbeta and 13 Jbeta primers were used. The table came from immunoSEQ multiplex PCR; TCRdb's copy has only in-frame clones and leaves some out. The top ten clones hold approximately 2.9% of a sample with roughly 180,000 clones, about four fifths of them seen once. Sequenced input: PBMCs. The source of these receptors is a female donor in good health and CMV-seronegative.

This clone came up a few times. The chain combines TRBV7-9 with TRBJ1-4; TRBD1 is a possible D gene (5 bases). This CDR3 is 17 amino acids long. Trimming stripped 5 bases from V and 3 bases from J, with 19 bases between. CDR1 and CDR2 (germline): SEHNR, FQNEAQ (reference sequence). CDR3 protein: CASSPMIGVRANEKLFF. CDR3 sequence (DNA): TGTGCCAGCAGCCCAATGATAGGGGTTAGGGCTAATGAAAAACTGTTTTTT.

The rearrangement links TRBV6-1 to TRBJ2-1; D perhaps matches TRBD2 (5 bases). Trimming removed 4 bases at V and 0 bases at J, with 13 bases between. Germline CDR1 and CDR2: MNHNS and SASEGT. The CDR3 runs to 16 residues. The CDR3 coding sequence is TGTGCCAGCAGTGGAGAGGGTTACCCCTCCTACAATGAGCAGTTCTTC. This gives the protein CASSGEGYPSYNEQFF.

This clone was seen more than once but under ten times. This rearrangement joins TRBV11-3 to TRBJ2-1, with 13 bases lining up with TRBD2. The CDR3 is 16 residues long. Germline loops: CDR1 SGHNT, CDR2 YENEEA. Trimming took 5 bases from V and 7 from J; bases not matched to a gene: 8. Written as DNA, the CDR3 is TGTGCCAGCAGCCCCAGGACTAGCGGGAGTTGGAATGAGCAGTTCTTC. It specifies CASSPRTSGSWNEQFF.